This is a list of T cell receptor beta chains from one sample in a study of control samples from healthy donors and cancer patients. The method was immunoSEQ multiplex PCR; TCRdb's version includes in-frame clones alone and lacks a portion of them. The top ten hold more than 4% of the sample, which has under 150,000 clones, 75% to 90% seen once. Material for sequencing was blood. Receptors were obtained from a man between 25 and 39 years old in good health. The CDR3 runs from the conserved cysteine through the conserved F or W. Each record gives: clone size, V gene, D gene, J gene, CDR3 DNA, CDR3 protein. The D gene is left open where the match is weak. Clone sizes are given selectively: once, few, many, or a class where the clone is expanded.

clone_size: NA; v_call: TRBV5-6; d_call: NA; j_call: TRBJ1-5; cdr3_nt: TGTGCCAGCAGCTTGGTTGGATCTGGAATTCAGCCCCAGCATTTT; cdr3_aa: CASSLVGSGIQPQHF
clone_size: NA; v_call: TRBV29-1; d_call: NA; j_call: TRBJ2-3; cdr3_nt: TGCAGCGTTACTGACTTCCGGGACGCCACAGATACGCAGTATTTT; cdr3_aa: CSVTDFRDATDTQYF
clone_size: NA; v_call: TRBV19; d_call: NA; j_call: TRBJ1-2; cdr3_nt: TGTGCCAGTAGTCGGGAGTCGGGCTATGGCTACACCTTC; cdr3_aa: CASSRESGYGYTF
clone_size: NA; v_call: TRBV3-1/TRBV3-2; d_call: NA; j_call: TRBJ2-3; cdr3_nt: TGTGCCAGCAGCCAAGCTGGTAGCCACACAGATACGCAGTATTTT; cdr3_aa: CASSQAGSHTDTQYF
clone_size: once; v_call: TRBV11-2; d_call: NA; j_call: TRBJ2-7; cdr3_nt: TGTGCCAGCAGCTTAGGGACAGCCCTACCCTACGAGCAGTACTTC; cdr3_aa: CASSLGTALPYEQYF
clone_size: NA; v_call: TRBV10-3; d_call: NA; j_call: TRBJ2-5; cdr3_nt: TGTGCCATCAGTTCGGACCAAGAGACCCAGTACTTC; cdr3_aa: CAISSDQETQYF
clone_size: NA; v_call: TRBV4-3; d_call: TRBD2; j_call: TRBJ2-5; cdr3_nt: TGCGCCAGCAGCCAAGGATCTGGCGGGAGAGACCAAGAGACCCAGTACTTC; cdr3_aa: CASSQGSGGRDQETQYF
clone_size: NA; v_call: TRBV6-2/TRBV6-3; d_call: TRBD2; j_call: TRBJ2-3; cdr3_nt: TGTGCCAGCAGTTTTAGCGGGGTTAGCACAGATACGCAGTATTTT; cdr3_aa: CASSFSGVSTDTQYF
clone_size: NA; v_call: TRBV4-1; d_call: TRBD1; j_call: TRBJ2-2; cdr3_nt: TGCGCCAGCAGCCAAGTTTGGACAGGGGGGACCGAGCTGTTTTTT; cdr3_aa: CASSQVWTGGTELFF
clone_size: NA; v_call: TRBV9; d_call: TRBD2; j_call: TRBJ2-5; cdr3_nt: TGTGCCAGCAGCGTAAGGTCCAGCGGGGGCTACCAAGAGACCCAGTACTTC; cdr3_aa: CASSVRSSGGYQETQYF
clone_size: NA; v_call: TRBV19; d_call: TRBD2; j_call: TRBJ2-2; cdr3_nt: TGTGCCAGTACCCCTAGCGGGAGGGCCGGTACCGGGGAGCTGTTTTTT; cdr3_aa: CASTPSGRAGTGELFF
clone_size: NA; v_call: TRBV6-5; d_call: NA; j_call: TRBJ1-1; cdr3_nt: TGTGCCAGCAGTTCTCCTACAAGGGCCGCTAACACTGAAGCTTTCTTT; cdr3_aa: CASSSPTRAANTEAFF
clone_size: NA; v_call: TRBV12-5; d_call: NA; j_call: TRBJ1-5; cdr3_nt: TGTGCTAGTGGTTTGGACGTCGACAGGCTTAGCAATCAGCCCCAGCATTTT; cdr3_aa: CASGLDVDRLSNQPQHF
clone_size: NA; v_call: TRBV27; d_call: TRBD2; j_call: TRBJ2-4; cdr3_nt: TGTGCCAGCAGTTTCAGGACTGGGACTAGCGGGAGGCCGGGAGACATTCAGTACTTC; cdr3_aa: CASSFRTGTSGRPGDIQYF
clone_size: NA; v_call: TRBV7-8; d_call: TRBD1; j_call: TRBJ2-6; cdr3_nt: TGTGCCAGCAGCCCGACAGGGCAAGGGGCCAACGTCCTGACTTTC; cdr3_aa: CASSPTGQGANVLTF
clone_size: NA; v_call: TRBV25-1; d_call: NA; j_call: TRBJ2-7; cdr3_nt: TGTGCCAGCAGTGAGGCGGGGTTTGCCTACGAGCAGTACTTC; cdr3_aa: CASSEAGFAYEQYF
clone_size: NA; v_call: TRBV5-1; d_call: TRBD1; j_call: TRBJ2-3; cdr3_nt: TGCGCCAGCAGCCGGGACAGGAGCACAGATACGCAGTATTTT; cdr3_aa: CASSRDRSTDTQYF
clone_size: NA; v_call: TRBV15; d_call: NA; j_call: TRBJ2-6; cdr3_nt: TGTGCCACCAGCAGAGATGAGGGACATCTCTCTGGGGCCAACGTCCTGACTTTC; cdr3_aa: CATSRDEGHLSGANVLTF
clone_size: NA; v_call: TRBV7-3; d_call: NA; j_call: TRBJ2-6; cdr3_nt: TGTGCCAGCAGCCCAGAGATCTCTGGGGCCAACGTCCTGACTTTC; cdr3_aa: CASSPEISGANVLTF
clone_size: once; v_call: TRBV6-1; d_call: NA; j_call: TRBJ2-7; cdr3_nt: TGTGCCAGCAGTGAGTTCTACGAGCAGTACTTC; cdr3_aa: CASSEFYEQYF